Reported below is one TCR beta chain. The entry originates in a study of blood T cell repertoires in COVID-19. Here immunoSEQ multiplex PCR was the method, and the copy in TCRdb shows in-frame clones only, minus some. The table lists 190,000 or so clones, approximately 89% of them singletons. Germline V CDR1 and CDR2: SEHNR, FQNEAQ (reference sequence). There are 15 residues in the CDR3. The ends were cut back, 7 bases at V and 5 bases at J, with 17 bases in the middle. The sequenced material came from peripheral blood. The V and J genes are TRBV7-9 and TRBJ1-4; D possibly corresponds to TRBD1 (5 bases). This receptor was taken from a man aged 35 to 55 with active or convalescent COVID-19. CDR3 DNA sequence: TGTGCCAGCATCCTCAAGGGAGGGGTCAATGAAAAACTGTTTTTT. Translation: CASILKGGVNEKLFF.